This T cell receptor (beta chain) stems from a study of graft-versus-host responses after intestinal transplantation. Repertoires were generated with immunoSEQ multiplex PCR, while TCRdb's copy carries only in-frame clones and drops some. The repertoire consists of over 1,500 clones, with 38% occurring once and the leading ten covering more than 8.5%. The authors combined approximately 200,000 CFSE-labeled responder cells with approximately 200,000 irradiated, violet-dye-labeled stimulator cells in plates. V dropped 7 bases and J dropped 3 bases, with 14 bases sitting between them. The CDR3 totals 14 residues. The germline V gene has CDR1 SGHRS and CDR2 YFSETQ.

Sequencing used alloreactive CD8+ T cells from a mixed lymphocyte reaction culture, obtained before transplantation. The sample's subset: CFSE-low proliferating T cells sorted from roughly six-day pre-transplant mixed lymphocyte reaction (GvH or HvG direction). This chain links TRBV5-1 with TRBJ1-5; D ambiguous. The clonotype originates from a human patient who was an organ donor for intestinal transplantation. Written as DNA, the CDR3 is TGCGCCAGCCCGGGAGCTGGACCCAATCAGCCCCAGCATTTT. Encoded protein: CASPGAGPNQPQHF.